A selection of T cell receptor beta chains follows, all from one sample in a study of blood T cell repertoires in COVID-19. Clones were sequenced by immunoSEQ multiplex PCR, and TCRdb holds only the in-frame ones, with some missing. The sample includes 110,000 or so clones, 70% to 90% of them seen just once. Sequencing input: peripheral blood. The receptor source for this set is a man aged 65-85 years who had recovered from COVID-19. CDR3s include the opening cysteine and the closing phenylalanine or tryptophan. Each record gives: CDR3 length, clone size, J gene, D gene, V gene, CDR3 DNA, CDR3 protein. D genes are given only for firm matches. Part of the rows lack a size; the others show once, few, many or a class for expanded clones.

16	NA	TRBJ2-3	TRBD2	TRBV28	TGTGCCAGCAGACTTCCCACTCGCGGGGGGGCCGGGGGGCAGTATTTT	CASRLPTRGGAGGQYF
14	NA	TRBJ1-5	NA	TRBV27	TGTGCCAGCAGTTTCCAGGGATGGAATCAGCCCCAGCATTTT	CASSFQGWNQPQHF
14	NA	TRBJ2-5	TRBD1	TRBV18	TGTGCCAGCTCACCAAACAGGGGTCGAGAGACCCAGTACTTC	CASSPNRGRETQYF
13	NA	TRBJ2-1	NA	TRBV7-3	TGTGCCAGCAGCTTCACAGGGATCAATGAGCAGTTCTTC	CASSFTGINEQFF
15	NA	TRBJ2-2	NA	TRBV5-1	TGCGCCACTGCCCCTTCCCCAGCGAACACCGGGGAGCTGTTTTTT	CATAPSPANTGELFF
15	NA	TRBJ1-1	NA	TRBV5-1	TGCGCCAGCAGCTTGGAGGGGTCGGGGGTTACTGAAGCTTTCTTT	CASSLEGSGVTEAFF
16	NA	TRBJ1-4	NA	TRBV7-4	TGTGCCAGCAGCTTAAACCCACAGGGCGAATATGAAAAACTGTTTTTT	CASSLNPQGEYEKLFF
16	few	TRBJ1-3	TRBD1	TRBV5-5	TGTGCCAGCAGTGGGACAGGGGCCCAGCGTGGAGGCACCATATATTTT	CASSGTGAQRGGTIYF
15	NA	TRBJ1-2	TRBD1	TRBV19	TGTGCCAGTAGTACTTACCACGGACAGGGATCCGGCTACACCTTC	CASSTYHGQGSGYTF
15	NA	TRBJ1-4	NA	TRBV6-5	TGTGCCAGCAGTTTCAACACGGGGGTCAGTGAAAAACTGTTTTTT	CASSFNTGVSEKLFF
17	NA	TRBJ2-3	TRBD2	TRBV2	TGTGCCAGCAGCAACCCGCCCGGACTAGCGGGAAGCGATACGCAGTATTTT	CASSNPPGLAGSDTQYF
13	NA	TRBJ1-3	NA	TRBV27	TGTGCCAGCAGTTTGAGCTCTGGAAACACCATATATTTT	CASSLSSGNTIYF
13	NA	TRBJ2-1	NA	TRBV12-5	TGTGCTAGTGGTTTGGCCCCACACGGGAGCCATTTCTTC	CASGLAPHGSHFF
15	NA	TRBJ1-2	NA	TRBV6-5	TGTGCCAGCAGTTACTCGAGGGGGTGGAACTATGGCTACACCTTC	CASSYSRGWNYGYTF
15	NA	TRBJ2-3	NA	TRBV6-2/TRBV6-3	TGTGCCAGCAGCCTCAACCCCGAATGGGCCGATACGCAGTATTTT	CASSLNPEWADTQYF
15	NA	TRBJ2-3	NA	TRBV10-1	TGCGCCAGCTCATCGACACAGGGAGGCACAGATACGCAGTATTTT	CASSSTQGGTDTQYF
14	NA	TRBJ1-2	NA	TRBV2	TGTGCCAGCAGTGAAGGTTGGCAGGGGTATGGCTACACCTTC	CASSEGWQGYGYTF
15	NA	TRBJ2-1	TRBD2	TRBV7-3	TGTGCCAGCAGCTTAACGGGGGGGATAGGCAATGAGCAGTTCTTC	CASSLTGGIGNEQFF
15	NA	TRBJ2-7	TRBD2	TRBV13	TGTGCCAGCAGCCAGAGAGGACTAGCGGGATTCGAGCAGTACTTC	CASSQRGLAGFEQYF
13	NA	TRBJ2-5	NA	TRBV2	TGTGCCAGCGGGGGGACCATGGGGGAGACCCAGTACTTC	CASGGTMGETQYF
14	once	TRBJ2-5	NA	TRBV9	TGTGCCAGCAGCGTAAGTCCTAGACAGGAGACCCAGTACTTC	CASSVSPRQETQYF
15	NA	TRBJ1-1	TRBD1	TRBV4-1	TGCGCCAGCAGCCGCGTACAGGGGTTCGACACTGAAGCTTTCTTT	CASSRVQGFDTEAFF
13	NA	TRBJ1-1	TRBD1	TRBV2	TGTGCCAGCAGTGATTGGGACAGCGATGAAGCTTTCTTT	CASSDWDSDEAFF
15	NA	TRBJ2-1	NA	TRBV9	TGTGCCAGCAGCGTAGAAGGGGGGGCCTACAATGAGCAGTTCTTC	CASSVEGGAYNEQFF
14	once	TRBJ1-1	NA	TRBV10-3	TGTGCCATCAGTGAGTACACGGGGAACACTGAAGCTTTCTTT	CAISEYTGNTEAFF
17	once	TRBJ2-3	TRBD2	TRBV3-1/TRBV3-2	TGTGCCAGCAGCCAAGATCTATCCGCGGGGGGCGGGGACACGCAGTATTTT	CASSQDLSAGGGDTQYF
15	NA	TRBJ1-1	NA	TRBV27	TGTGCCAGCAGTTTGGGGTGGGGCATGGACACTGAAGCTTTCTTT	CASSLGWGMDTEAFF
15	NA	TRBJ2-1	TRBD2	TRBV2	TGTGCCAGCACCGAGCGGGGCGGCTCCTACAATGAGCAGTTCTTC	CASTERGGSYNEQFF
13	NA	TRBJ2-3	NA	TRBV7-2	TGTGCCAGCACGCGGTCCCGGGGAGATACGCAGTATTTT	CASTRSRGDTQYF
15	once	TRBJ1-3	NA	TRBV5-1	TGCGCCAGCAGCTCAACAGGGAATACGGGAAACACCATATATTTT	CASSSTGNTGNTIYF
14	once	TRBJ1-4	TRBD1	TRBV19	TGTGCCAGTAGCCCCAGGGGGCTGGCTGAAAAACTGTTTTTT	CASSPRGLAEKLFF
13	NA	TRBJ1-5	NA	TRBV30	TGTGCCTGGAGTTCGAGCTGGTTGGAGCCCCAGCATTTT	CAWSSSWLEPQHF
14	NA	TRBJ2-7	TRBD1	TRBV15	TGTGCCACCAGCAGAGAGACAGGGGGCTACGAGCAGTACTTC	CATSRETGGYEQYF
11	NA	TRBJ2-2	NA	TRBV7-8	TGTGCCAGCAGCCTAGCCTCGGAGCTGTTTTTT	CASSLASELFF
16	NA	TRBJ1-1	TRBD1	TRBV7-6	TGTGCCAGCAGCCCAGGGGGCCAGCGCATGAACACTGAAGCTTTCTTT	CASSPGGQRMNTEAFF
13	NA	TRBJ1-2	NA	TRBV12-3/TRBV12-4	TGTGCCAGCAGCTTGCAGAGGAACTATGGCTACACCTTC	CASSLQRNYGYTF
14	NA	TRBJ2-7	TRBD1	TRBV3-1/TRBV3-2	TGTGCCAGCTCTATGACAGGGGAAGGCTACGAGCAGTACTTC	CASSMTGEGYEQYF
13	once	TRBJ2-2	NA	TRBV7-9	TGTGCCGTGAGGACAGCAAACACCGGGGAGCTGTTTTTT	CAVRTANTGELFF
14	NA	TRBJ2-5	NA	TRBV15	TGTGCCACCAGCAGAGATCGCGTCCAAGAGACCCAGTACTTC	CATSRDRVQETQYF
16	NA	TRBJ1-6	NA	TRBV2	TGTGCCAGCAGTGCAGATGGCCGGGGGTATAATTCACCCCTCCACTTT	CASSADGRGYNSPLHF
14	many	TRBJ1-1	NA	TRBV6-1	TGTGCCAGCAGTGAAAAGCCAGGGGACACTGAAGCTTTCTTT	CASSEKPGDTEAFF
14	once	TRBJ2-5	TRBD1	TRBV7-9	TGTGCCAGCAGCCGGACAGGCGGCGAAGAGACCCAGTACTTC	CASSRTGGEETQYF
15	NA	TRBJ2-2	NA	TRBV24-1	TGTGCCACCAGTGATTACAGGGCGAACACCGGGGAGCTGTTTTTT	CATSDYRANTGELFF
11	once	TRBJ1-2	NA	TRBV20-1	TGCAGTGCTAGAGATTCGCAGGGTTGGACCTTC	CSARDSQGWTF
15	few	TRBJ2-7	TRBD1	TRBV2	TGTGCCAGCAATGAACAGGGGGCCAGTACTGCCGAGCAGTACTTC	CASNEQGASTAEQYF
14	NA	TRBJ2-3	NA	TRBV6-5	TGTGCCAGCAGCCCCCGCCCAACGGGAGATACGCAGTATTTT	CASSPRPTGDTQYF
16	NA	TRBJ2-2	TRBD2	TRBV6-5	TGTGCCAGCAGTTACACAGCGGGAGGGAGACCCGGGGAGCTGTTTTTT	CASSYTAGGRPGELFF
13	NA	TRBJ2-7	NA	TRBV2	TGTGCCAGCAGTCGCGTAAGGGGGTACGAGCAGTACTTC	CASSRVRGYEQYF
16	once	TRBJ2-7	TRBD2	TRBV3-1/TRBV3-2	TGTGCCAGCAGCCGCTTAGCGGGACGGCCGACCTACGAGCAGTACTTC	CASSRLAGRPTYEQYF